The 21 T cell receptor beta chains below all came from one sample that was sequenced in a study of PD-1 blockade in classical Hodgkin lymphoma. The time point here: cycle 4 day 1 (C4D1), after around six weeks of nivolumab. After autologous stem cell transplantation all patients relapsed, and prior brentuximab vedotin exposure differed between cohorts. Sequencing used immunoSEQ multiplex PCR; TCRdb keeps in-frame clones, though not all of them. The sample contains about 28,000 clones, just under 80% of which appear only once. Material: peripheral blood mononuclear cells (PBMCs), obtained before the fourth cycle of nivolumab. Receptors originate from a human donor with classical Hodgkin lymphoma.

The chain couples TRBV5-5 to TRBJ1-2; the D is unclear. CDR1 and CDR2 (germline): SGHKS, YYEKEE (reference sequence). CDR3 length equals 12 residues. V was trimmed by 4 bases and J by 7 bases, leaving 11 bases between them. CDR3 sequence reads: CASSPLQIGYTF. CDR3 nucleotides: TGTGCCAGCAGCCCCTTACAAATTGGCTACACCTTC.

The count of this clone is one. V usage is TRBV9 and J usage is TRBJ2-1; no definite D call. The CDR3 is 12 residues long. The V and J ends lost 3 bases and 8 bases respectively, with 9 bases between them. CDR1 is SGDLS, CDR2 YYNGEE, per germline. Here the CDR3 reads CASSGSLHEQFF. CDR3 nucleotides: TGTGCCAGCAGCGGGTCTCTCCATGAGCAGTTCTTC.

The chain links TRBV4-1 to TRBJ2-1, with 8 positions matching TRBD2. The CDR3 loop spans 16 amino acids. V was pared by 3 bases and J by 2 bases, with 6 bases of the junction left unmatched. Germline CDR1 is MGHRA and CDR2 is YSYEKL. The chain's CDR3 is CASSQALAEAYNEQFF. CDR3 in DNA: TGCGCCAGCAGCCAGGCACTAGCGGAGGCCTACAATGAGCAGTTCTTC.

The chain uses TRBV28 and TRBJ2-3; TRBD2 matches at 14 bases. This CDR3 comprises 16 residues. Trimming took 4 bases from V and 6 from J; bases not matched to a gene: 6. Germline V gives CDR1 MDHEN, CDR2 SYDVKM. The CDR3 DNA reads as TGTGCCAGCAGTTCGATGGGACTAGCGGGAGTTGATACGCAGTATTTT. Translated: CASSSMGLAGVDTQYF.

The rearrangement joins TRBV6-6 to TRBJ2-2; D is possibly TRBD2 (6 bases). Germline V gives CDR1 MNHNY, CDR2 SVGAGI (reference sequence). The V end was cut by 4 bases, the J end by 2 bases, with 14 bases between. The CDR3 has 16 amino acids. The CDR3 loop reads CASSSTGVGNTGELFF. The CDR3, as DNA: TGTGCCAGCAGTTCCACGGGGGTGGGAAACACCGGGGAGCTGTTTTTT.

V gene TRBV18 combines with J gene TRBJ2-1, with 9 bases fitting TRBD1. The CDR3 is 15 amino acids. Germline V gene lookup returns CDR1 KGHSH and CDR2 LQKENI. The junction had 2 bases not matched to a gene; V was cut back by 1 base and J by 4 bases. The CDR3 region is CASSPRDRGYNEQFF. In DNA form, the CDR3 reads TGTGCCAGCTCACCACGCGACAGGGGGTACAATGAGCAGTTCTTC.

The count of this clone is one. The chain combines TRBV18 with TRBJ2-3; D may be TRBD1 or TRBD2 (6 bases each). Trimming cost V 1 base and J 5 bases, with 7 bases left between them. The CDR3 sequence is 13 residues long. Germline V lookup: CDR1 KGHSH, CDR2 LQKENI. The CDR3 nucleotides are TGTGCCAGCTCACCACAGGGGGGAGATACGCAGTATTTT. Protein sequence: CASSPQGGDTQYF. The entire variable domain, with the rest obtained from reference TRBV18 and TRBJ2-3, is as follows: NAGVMQNPRHLVRRRGQEARLRCSPMKGHSHVYWYRQLPEEGLKFMVYLQKENIIDESGMPKERFSAEFPKEGPSILRIQQVVRGDSAAYFCASSPQGGDTQYFGPGTRLTVL.

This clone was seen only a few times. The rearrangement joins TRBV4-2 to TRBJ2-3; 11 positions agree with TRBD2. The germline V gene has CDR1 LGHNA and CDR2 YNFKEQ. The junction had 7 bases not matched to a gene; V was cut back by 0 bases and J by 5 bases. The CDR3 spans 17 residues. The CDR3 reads CASSQDLAGGFEDTQYF. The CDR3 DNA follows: TGTGCCAGCAGCCAAGATCTAGCGGGAGGATTCGAAGATACGCAGTATTTT.

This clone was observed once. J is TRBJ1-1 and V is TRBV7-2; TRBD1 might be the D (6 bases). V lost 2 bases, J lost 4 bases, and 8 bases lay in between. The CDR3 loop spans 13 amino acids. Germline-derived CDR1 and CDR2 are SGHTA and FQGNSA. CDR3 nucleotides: TGTGCCAGCAGCTTAAGAGGGGGCACTGAAGCTTTCTTT. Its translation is CASSLRGGTEAFF.

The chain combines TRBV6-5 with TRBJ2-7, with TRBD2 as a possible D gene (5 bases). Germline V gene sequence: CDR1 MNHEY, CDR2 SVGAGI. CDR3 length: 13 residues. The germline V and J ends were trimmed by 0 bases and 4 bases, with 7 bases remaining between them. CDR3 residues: CASSYSRGYEQYF. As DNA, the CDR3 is TGTGCCAGCAGTTACTCCCGGGGATACGAGCAGTACTTC.

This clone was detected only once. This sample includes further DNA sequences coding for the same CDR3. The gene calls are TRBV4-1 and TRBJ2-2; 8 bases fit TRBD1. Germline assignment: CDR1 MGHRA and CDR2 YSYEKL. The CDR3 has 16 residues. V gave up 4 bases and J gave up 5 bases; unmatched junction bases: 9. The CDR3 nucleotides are TGCGCCAGCAGCCCAGGGCAGGGGGCAATTACCGGGGAGCTGTTTTTT. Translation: CASSPGQGAITGELFF.

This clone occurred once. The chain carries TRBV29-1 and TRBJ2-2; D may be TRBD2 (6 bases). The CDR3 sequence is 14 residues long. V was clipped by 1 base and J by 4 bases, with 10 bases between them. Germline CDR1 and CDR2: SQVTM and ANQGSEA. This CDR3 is CSVEGKEGTGELFF. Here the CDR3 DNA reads TGCAGCGTTGAAGGCAAGGAGGGCACCGGGGAGCTGTTTTTT.

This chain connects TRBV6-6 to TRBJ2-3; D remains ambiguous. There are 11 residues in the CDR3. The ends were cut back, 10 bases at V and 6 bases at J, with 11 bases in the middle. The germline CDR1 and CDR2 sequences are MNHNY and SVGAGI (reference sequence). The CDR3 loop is CATLLLDTQYF. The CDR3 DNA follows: TGTGCCACCTTGTTGCTGGATACGCAGTATTTT.

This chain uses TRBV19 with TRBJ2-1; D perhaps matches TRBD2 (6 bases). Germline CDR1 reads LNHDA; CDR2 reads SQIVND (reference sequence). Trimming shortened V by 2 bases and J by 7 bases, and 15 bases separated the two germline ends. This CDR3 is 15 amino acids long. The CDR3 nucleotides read TGTGCCAGTAGTATAACAGTCGGTGGGGGGAATGAGCAGTTCTTC. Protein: CASSITVGGGNEQFF.

CDR3 DNA: TGTGCCAGTAGTATGAACCCACTAGGAAACAATGAGCAGTTCTTC. Protein: CASSMNPLGNNEQFF. The chain is built from TRBV19 and TRBJ2-1; a possible D gene is TRBD2 (5 bases). V dropped 3 bases and J dropped 5 bases, with 14 bases sitting between them. This CDR3 has 15 amino acids. CDR1 is LNHDA, CDR2 SQIVND, per germline (reference sequence).

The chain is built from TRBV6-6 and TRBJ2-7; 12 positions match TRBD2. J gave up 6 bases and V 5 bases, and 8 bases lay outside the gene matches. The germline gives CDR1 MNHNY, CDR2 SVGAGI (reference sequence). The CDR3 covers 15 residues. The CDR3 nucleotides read TGTGCCAGCAGTATAGGGACTAGCGGGCGGTTCGAGCAGTACTTC. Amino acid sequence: CASSIGTSGRFEQYF.

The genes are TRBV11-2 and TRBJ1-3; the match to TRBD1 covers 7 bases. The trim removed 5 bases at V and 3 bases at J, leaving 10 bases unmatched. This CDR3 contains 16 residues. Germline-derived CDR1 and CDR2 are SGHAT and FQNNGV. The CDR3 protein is CASSPKSGTDGNTIYF. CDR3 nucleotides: TGTGCCAGCAGCCCTAAATCGGGGACAGATGGAAACACCATATATTTT.

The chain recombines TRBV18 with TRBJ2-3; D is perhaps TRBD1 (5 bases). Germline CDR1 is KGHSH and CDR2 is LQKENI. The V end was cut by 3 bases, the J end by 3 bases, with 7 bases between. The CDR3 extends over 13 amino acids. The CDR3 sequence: CASSPRQTDTQYF. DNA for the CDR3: TGTGCCAGCTCACCGCGACAGACAGATACGCAGTATTTT.

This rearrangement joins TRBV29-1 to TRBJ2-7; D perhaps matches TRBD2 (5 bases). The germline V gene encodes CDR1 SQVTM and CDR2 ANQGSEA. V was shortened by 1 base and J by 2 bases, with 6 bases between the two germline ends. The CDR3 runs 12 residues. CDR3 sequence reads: CSVEGGTYEQYF. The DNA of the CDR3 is TGCAGCGTTGAAGGAGGGACCTACGAGCAGTACTTC.

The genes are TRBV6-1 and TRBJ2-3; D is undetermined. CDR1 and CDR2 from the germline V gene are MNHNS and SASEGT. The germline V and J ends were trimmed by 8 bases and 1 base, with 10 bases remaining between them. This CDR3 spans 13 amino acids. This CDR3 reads CASSSRRTDTQYF. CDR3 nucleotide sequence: TGTGCCAGCTCTTCCCGGCGCACAGATACGCAGTATTTT.

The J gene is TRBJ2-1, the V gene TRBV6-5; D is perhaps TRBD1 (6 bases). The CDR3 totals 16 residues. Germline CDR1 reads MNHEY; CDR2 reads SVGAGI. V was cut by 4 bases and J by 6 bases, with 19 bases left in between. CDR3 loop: CASSSKRLGHRNEQFF. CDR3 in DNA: TGTGCCAGCAGTTCCAAGCGCCTGGGACACCGCAATGAGCAGTTCTTC.